The 32 T cell receptor beta chains below come from one sample, sequenced in a study of blood T cells in healthy people across ages. The use of a sample-barcoded 5' primer and a J-beta primer mix characterized a second PCR of about 7 to 12 cycles. TCRdb ran MiXCR on the 5' RACE reads and lists one entry per CDR3 protein. The repertoire consists of hundreds of thousands of distinct CDR3 sequences, with about 51% occurring once and the leading ten covering roughly 14%. Sequenced material: blood. The receptors originated from a woman at least 80 years old in good health.

The rearrangement uses TRBV6-5 and TRBJ2-7; tentative D call: TRBD2 (6 bases). CDR1 is MNHEY and CDR2 is SVGAGI in the germline V gene. The CDR3 loop spans 12 amino acids. V was cut by 5 bases and J by 3 bases, with 8 bases left in between. The CDR3 DNA sequence: TGTGCCAGCAGTGGGACTCACTACGAGCAGTACTTC. Translating gives CASSGTHYEQYF.

The chain has TRBV2 and TRBJ2-7; D gene uncertain. This CDR3 region has 13 residues. V lost 2 bases and J lost 3, with 8 bases in between. Per germline, CDR1 SNHLY and CDR2 FYNNEI. CDR3 in DNA: TGTGCCAGCAGTGAACGACATTTCTACGAGCAGTACTTC. Protein sequence: CASSERHFYEQYF.

The gene calls are TRBV20-1 and TRBJ2-3, with a weak D call TRBD1 (6 bases). There are 16 residues in the CDR3. V gave up 5 bases and J gave up 3 bases, with 21 bases separating them. Germline V gene sequence: CDR1 DFQATT, CDR2 SNEGSKA (reference sequence). In DNA form, the CDR3 reads TGCAGTGCTGGAATCCGCGTAGGGGGTTCGACAGATACGCAGTATTTT. It translates to CSAGIRVGGSTDTQYF.

The chain is built from TRBV29-1 and TRBJ1-2; D is uncertain. Germline CDR1 reads SQVTM; CDR2 reads ANQGSEA. V dropped 4 bases and J dropped 4 bases, with 10 bases sitting between them. CDR3 length: 12 amino acids. This chain's CDR3 is CSVGSIGYGYTF. The CDR3 nucleotides are TGCAGCGTTGGTAGTATAGGCTATGGCTACACCTTC.

The gene calls are TRBV7-9 and TRBJ1-2; D remains unclear. The CDR3 is made up of 14 amino acids. V shed 0 bases and J shed 4 bases, with 9 bases lying between them. Germline lookup yields CDR1 SEHNR and CDR2 FQNEAQ (reference sequence). CDR3 residues: CASSLAGVTYGYTF. CDR3 nucleotide sequence: TGTGCCAGCAGCTTAGCTGGGGTTACCTATGGCTACACCTTC.

This clonotype was seen more than once but under ten times. V usage is TRBV6-5 and J usage is TRBJ2-7; 8 nucleotides match TRBD2. The CDR3 consists of 16 residues. In germline, CDR1 is MNHEY, CDR2 SVGAGI. Losses at the gene ends were 0 bases for V and 7 bases for J; bases not matched to a gene: 11. CDR3 amino acids: CASSYSSGTRISEQYF. The CDR3 DNA reads as TGTGCCAGCAGTTACTCGTCCGGGACTAGAATTTCGGAGCAGTACTTC.

The chain carries TRBV2 and TRBJ2-1; D assignment may be TRBD1 or TRBD2 (5 bases each). Trimming took off 4 bases at V and 11 bases at J, with 12 bases between the two ends. Germline CDR1 SNHLY, CDR2 FYNNEI. The CDR3 totals 12 residues. Here the CDR3 reads CASSARGEKQFF. The CDR3 DNA is TGTGCCAGCAGTGCAAGAGGGGAAAAGCAGTTCTTC.

The chain carries TRBV5-1 and TRBJ2-3; 7 bases agree with TRBD1. The germline CDR1 and CDR2 sequences are SGHRS and YFSETQ. The CDR3 is 16 residues long. Trimming cost V 4 bases and J 0 bases; bases outside gene matches: 8. CDR3 residues: CASSQEGQLSTDTQYF. The DNA for the CDR3 is TGCGCCAGCAGCCAAGAGGGACAGCTTAGCACAGATACGCAGTATTTT.

The table lists this clonotype with many counts. V gene TRBV5-1 combines with J gene TRBJ1-2, with a tentative D call TRBD1 (5 bases). The CDR3 sequence is 14 residues long. Germline CDR1 and CDR2: SGHRS and YFSETQ. With 5 bases removed from V and 6 bases from J, the gap between germline ends came to 17 bases. CDR3 DNA sequence: TGCGCCAGCAGTACTTGGGACGACTACAATGGCTACACCTTC. Amino acid sequence: CASSTWDDYNGYTF.

This chain joins TRBV5-1 and TRBJ2-3; D is undetermined. This CDR3 is built from 16 residues. Germline V gene lookup returns CDR1 SGHRS and CDR2 YFSETQ. V lost 2 bases to trimming and J lost 2 bases, with 15 bases between them. This CDR3 is CASSLSDPHPTDTQYF. In DNA, the CDR3 is TGCGCCAGCAGCTTAAGTGACCCACACCCCACAGATACGCAGTATTTT. Together with reference TRBV5-1 and TRBJ2-3, the CDR3 gives the full variable domain: KAGVTQTPRYLIKTRGQQVTLSCSPISGHRSVSWYQQTPGQGLQFLFEYFSETQRNKGNFPGRFSGRQFSNSRSEMNVSTLELGDSALYLCASSLSDPHPTDTQYFGPGTRLTVL.

The chain couples TRBV27 to TRBJ2-7; D remains unclear. The CDR3 loop spans 12 amino acids. Germline CDR1 MNHEY, CDR2 SMNVEV (reference sequence). The V end was cut by 2 bases, the J end by 12 bases, with 14 bases between. CDR3 loop: CASSLPSAELYF. In nucleotides, the CDR3 is TGTGCCAGCAGTTTACCCAGCGCCGAGTTGTACTTC.

The rearrangement joins TRBV7-2 to TRBJ2-5, with 10 bases identical to TRBD2. Germline V gene lookup returns CDR1 SGHTA and CDR2 FQGNSA. CDR3 length: 17 residues. Trimming removed 3 bases from V and 4 bases from J; junction bases left unmatched: 11. CDR3: CASSFKSGGASLETQYF. The CDR3 nucleotides read TGTGCCAGCAGCTTTAAGAGCGGGGGGGCGAGTTTAGAGACCCAGTACTTC.

This clonotype has just a few counts. The chain is built from TRBV5-1 and TRBJ2-7; no definite D call. The germline V and J ends were trimmed by 4 bases and 0 bases, with 11 bases remaining between them. The CDR3 contains 14 residues. Germline V gives CDR1 SGHRS, CDR2 YFSETQ. The CDR3 region is CASSLIQSSYEQYF. In DNA, the CDR3 is TGCGCCAGCAGCCTAATCCAGAGCTCCTACGAGCAGTACTTC.

The chain links TRBV29-1 to TRBJ2-1; D might be TRBD2 (6 bases). The CDR3 consists of 13 residues. Germline loops: CDR1 SQVTM, CDR2 ANQGSEA. Trimming took 4 bases from V and 2 from J, leaving 9 bases between them. The CDR3 protein is CSVGREAYNEQFF. CDR3 DNA sequence: TGCAGCGTTGGCAGGGAGGCCTACAATGAGCAGTTCTTC.

This clonotype was seen once. V usage is TRBV7-3 and J usage is TRBJ2-3; TRBD2 aligns across 7 bases. V shed 8 bases and J 0 bases; nucleotides not matched to a gene: 8. Looked up from germline, CDR1 is SGHTA and CDR2 is FQGTGA. This CDR3 contains 15 residues. The CDR3: CASGGGSGSTDTQYF. Written as DNA, the CDR3 is TGTGCCAGCGGGGGGGGAAGCGGAAGCACAGATACGCAGTATTTT.

In regard to this clonotype: A much larger clone is a single base away; this may be a read error. The genes are TRBV20-1 and TRBJ2-3, with 11 bases aligning to TRBD2. V lost 0 bases, J lost 4 bases, and 9 bases stayed unmatched. This CDR3 is 17 amino acids long. The germline V gene encodes CDR1 DFQATT and CDR2 SNEGSKA (reference sequence). The CDR3 region has the DNA TGCAGTGCTAGAGATCTAACTAGCGGGAGTATGGCAGATACGCAGTATTTT. It encodes CSARDLTSGSMADTQYF.

This clonotype has just a few counts. The chain links TRBV29-1 to TRBJ2-3; a possible D gene is TRBD1 (5 bases). The germline V and J ends were trimmed by 2 bases and 2 bases, with 14 bases remaining between them. The CDR3 totals 15 residues. CDR1 and CDR2 from the germline V gene are SQVTM and ANQGSEA. The CDR3: CSVESPDSPTDTQYF. CDR3 coding DNA: TGCAGCGTTGAATCCCCCGACAGCCCCACAGATACGCAGTATTTT.

On this clonotype itself: Being one base from a much bigger clone, this may be a read error. The chain joins TRBV4-1 to TRBJ2-1, with TRBD2 as a possible D gene (5 bases). V lost 2 bases and J 12 bases, leaving 11 bases between the germline ends. Per germline, CDR1 MGHRA and CDR2 YSYEKL. The CDR3 length is 12 residues. This CDR3 is CASSQMLEGQFF. DNA of the CDR3: TGCGCCAGCAGCCAAATGCTTGAGGGGCAGTTCTTC.

The table lists this clonotype with a few counts. The chain couples TRBV28 to TRBJ2-4; D possibly corresponds to TRBD2 (5 bases). TRBJ2-7 explains the end of the DNA better; the J call may be wrong. Germline loops: CDR1 MDHEN, CDR2 SYDVKM. This CDR3 spans 15 amino acids. The CDR3 is CASSVADYSLYEQYF. Written as DNA, the CDR3 is TGTGCCAGCAGTGTGGCCGACTACAGTCTCTACGAGCAGTACTTC.

The rearrangement joins TRBV7-4 to TRBJ1-5; tentatively, D is TRBD1 (5 bases). The CDR3 has 15 amino acids. The V end lost 5 bases, the J end lost 2 bases, and 13 bases lay between the germline ends. CDR1 is SGHVT, CDR2 SQSDAQ, per germline. CDR3 in DNA: TGTGCCAGCAGCCCAGGGAAGAGGCGCAATCAGCCCCAGCATTTT. It yields the protein CASSPGKRRNQPQHF. Full variable domain (missing parts from reference TRBV7-4 and TRBJ1-5): GAGVSQSPRYKVAKRGRDVALRCDSISGHVTLYWYRQTLGQGSEVLTYSQSDAQRDKSGRPSGRFSAERPERSVSTLKIQRTEQGDSAVYLCASSPGKRRNQPQHFGDGTRLSIL.

The chain employs TRBV5-1 and TRBJ2-5, with a possible D match to TRBD1 (6 bases). The V and J ends lost 2 bases and 4 bases respectively, with 21 bases between them. Germline CDR1 and CDR2: SGHRS and YFSETQ. The CDR3 sequence is 17 residues long. CDR3 sequence: CASSFYPGTYQGETQYF. The CDR3, as DNA: TGCGCCAGCAGCTTTTATCCCGGGACATACCAGGGAGAGACCCAGTACTTC.

Notes on this clonotype: Without the conserved terminal phenylalanine or tryptophan, this CDR3 likely stems from a read error. The chain joins TRBV27 to TRBJ2-1; D is undetermined. Germline loops: CDR1 MNHEY, CDR2 SMNVEV (reference sequence). Trimming took 5 bases from V and 5 from J, leaving 16 bases between them. The CDR3 is made up of 15 amino acids. CDR3 in DNA: TGTGCCAGCAGTCCCTGGTCTGCATCTAACAATGAGCAGTTCATC. The encoded protein is CASSPWSASNNEQFI.

Note on this clonotype: A much larger clone differs by one base, so this may be a read error. This chain uses TRBV5-1 with TRBJ2-7; D is perhaps TRBD1 (6 bases). V was pared by 4 bases and J by 2 bases, with 10 bases between. Germline lookup yields CDR1 SGHRS and CDR2 YFSETQ. The CDR3 has 13 amino acids. The CDR3 loop reads CASSVGQTYEQYF. The CDR3 nucleotides read TGCGCCAGCAGCGTTGGACAGACCTACGAGCAGTACTTC.

This chain links TRBV9 with TRBJ1-2; D unclear. From germline, CDR1 is SGDLS and CDR2 YYNGEE. The CDR3 is 14 amino acids. The V end lost 0 bases, the J end lost 7 bases, and 13 bases lay between the germline ends. CDR3 sequence reads: CASSVDIGVSGYTF. As DNA, the CDR3 is TGTGCCAGCAGCGTAGATATCGGGGTCTCTGGCTACACCTTC. Complete variable domain (other parts from reference TRBV9 and TRBJ1-2): DSGVTQTPKHLITATGQRVTLRCSPRSGDLSVYWYQQSLDQGLQFLIQYYNGEERAKGNILERFSAQQFPDLHSELNLSSLELGDSALYFCASSVDIGVSGYTFGSGTRLTVV.

The genes are TRBV15 and TRBJ2-7; 8 nucleotides match TRBD2. Germline assignment: CDR1 LNHNV and CDR2 YYDKDF (reference sequence). V trimming: 1 base; J trimming: 0 bases; junction bases outside the gene matches: 2. The CDR3 covers 15 residues. The CDR3 coding sequence is TGTGCCACCAGCAGAGTGAGCGGGAGCTCCTACGAGCAGTACTTC. Residues: CATSRVSGSSYEQYF.

This chain uses TRBV5-1 with TRBJ2-7; possible D gene TRBD1, 5 bases. The CDR3 contains 17 residues. In germline, CDR1 is SGHRS, CDR2 YFSETQ. V was trimmed by 2 bases and J by 1 base, leaving 19 bases between them. CDR3 protein: CASSFGVGQGWSYEQYF. Written as DNA, the CDR3 is TGCGCCAGCAGCTTCGGTGTGGGGCAGGGCTGGTCCTACGAGCAGTACTTC.

In the case of this clonotype: This clone may be a read error of a much larger clone one base away. The chain couples TRBV3-1 to TRBJ2-7; D ambiguous. Trimming took 0 bases from V and 3 from J, leaving 6 bases between them. Germline values: CDR1 LGHDT, CDR2 YNNKEL (reference sequence). This CDR3 has 13 residues. The CDR3 sequence: CASSQDWCYEQYF. CDR3 coding DNA: TGTGCCAGCAGCCAAGATTGGTGCTACGAGCAGTACTTC.

This clonotype was counted many times. This chain joins TRBV24-1 and TRBJ2-3; TRBD1 agrees at 7 bases. CDR3 length equals 14 residues. Germline CDR1 is KGHDR and CDR2 is SFDVKD. The junction had 4 bases not matched to a gene; V was cut back by 3 bases and J by 5 bases. This CDR3 is CATSDPGGIDTQYF. In nucleotides, the CDR3 is TGTGCCACCAGTGATCCAGGGGGTATAGATACGCAGTATTTT.

Comment on this clonotype: With a much larger clone just one base away, this may be a read error. The chain couples TRBV20-1 to TRBJ2-5, with a weak D call TRBD2 (6 bases). This CDR3 region has 12 residues. Germline V CDR1 and CDR2: DFQATT, SNEGSKA (reference sequence). V gave up 6 bases and J gave up 2 bases, with 10 bases separating them. Here the CDR3 reads CSAEGTQETQYF. The DNA of the CDR3 is TGCAGTGCCGAGGGGACTCAAGAGACCCAGTACTTC.

J is TRBJ2-6 and V is TRBV12-3 or TRBV12-4; D perhaps matches TRBD1 (5 bases). The CDR3 totals 20 residues. V was trimmed by 2 bases and J by 0 bases, leaving 20 bases between them. The CDR3 nucleotides read TGTGCCAGCAGTTTAAGAGGTTTTTCAGGGCTCGGCTCTGGGGCCAACGTCCTGACTTTC. The encoded protein is CASSLRGFSGLGSGANVLTF.

The chain carries TRBV6-2 or TRBV6-3 and TRBJ1-5; 9 positions match TRBD1. The germline V gene encodes CDR1 MNHEY and CDR2 SVGEGT. J gave up 2 bases and V 2 bases, and 7 bases lay outside the gene matches. This CDR3 comprises 17 residues. The CDR3 is CASSYRGTGPGNQPQHF. The CDR3 DNA sequence: TGTGCCAGCAGTTACCGCGGGACAGGGCCGGGCAATCAGCCCCAGCATTTT.

V is TRBV4-1 and J is TRBJ2-7; D might be TRBD1 (6 bases). The J call is doubtful: the DNA matches TRBJ2-5 better. Germline CDR1 and CDR2: MGHRA and YSYEKL. This CDR3 comprises 14 residues. DNA for the CDR3: TGCGCCAGCAGCCAAGAATGGACAGTAGAGACCCAGTACTTC. Amino acids: CASSQEWTVETQYF.